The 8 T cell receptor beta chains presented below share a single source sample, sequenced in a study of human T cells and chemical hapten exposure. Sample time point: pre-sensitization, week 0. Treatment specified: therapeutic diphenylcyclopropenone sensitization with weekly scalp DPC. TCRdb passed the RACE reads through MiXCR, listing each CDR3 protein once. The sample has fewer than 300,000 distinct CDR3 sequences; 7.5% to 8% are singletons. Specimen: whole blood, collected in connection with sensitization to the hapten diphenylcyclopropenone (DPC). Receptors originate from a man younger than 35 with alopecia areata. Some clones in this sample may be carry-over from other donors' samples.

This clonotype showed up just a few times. The CDR3 here is CASSPRGISSYNEQFF. The CDR3 region has the DNA TGTGCCAGCAGTCCAAGGGGGATTAGCTCCTACAATGAGCAGTTCTTC. This rearrangement joins TRBV7-2 to TRBJ2-1, with a tentative D call TRBD1 (6 bases). Trimming removed 6 bases from V and 0 bases from J, with 15 bases in between. Germline assignment: CDR1 SGHTA and CDR2 FQGNSA. CDR3 length: 16 amino acids.

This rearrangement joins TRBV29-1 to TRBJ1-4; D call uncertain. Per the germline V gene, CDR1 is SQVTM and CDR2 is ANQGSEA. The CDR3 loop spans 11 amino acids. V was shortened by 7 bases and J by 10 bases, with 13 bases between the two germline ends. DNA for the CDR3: TGCAGCGCCCGGGAGGAGGGAAAACTGTTTTTT. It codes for CSAREEGKLFF. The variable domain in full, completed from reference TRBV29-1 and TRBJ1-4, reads SAVISQKPSRDICQRGTSLTIQCQVDSQVTMMFWYRQQPGQSLTLIATANQGSEATYESGFVIDKFPISRPNLTFSTLTVSNMSPEDSSIYLCSAREEGKLFFGSGTQLSVL.

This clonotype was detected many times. CDR3 sequence reads: CASSLGYQETQYF. In DNA form, the CDR3 reads TGTGCCAGCAGCTTAGGGTACCAAGAGACCCAGTACTTC. The J gene is TRBJ2-5, the V gene TRBV7-9; no clear D gene. CDR3 length: 13 amino acids. Trimming removed 1 base from V and 0 bases from J, with 3 bases in between. Germline V gives CDR1 SEHNR, CDR2 FQNEAQ (reference sequence).

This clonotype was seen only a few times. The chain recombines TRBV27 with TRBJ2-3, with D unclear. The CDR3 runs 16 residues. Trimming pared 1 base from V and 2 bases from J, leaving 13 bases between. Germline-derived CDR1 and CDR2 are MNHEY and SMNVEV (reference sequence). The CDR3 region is CASSLFPSGSTDTQYF. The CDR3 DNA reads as TGTGCCAGCAGTTTATTCCCTTCCGGGTCCACAGATACGCAGTATTTT.

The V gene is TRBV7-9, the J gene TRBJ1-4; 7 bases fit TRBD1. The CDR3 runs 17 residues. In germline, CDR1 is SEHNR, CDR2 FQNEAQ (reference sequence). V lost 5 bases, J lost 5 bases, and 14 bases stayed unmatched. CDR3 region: CASSDSRGGTENEKLFF. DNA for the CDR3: TGTGCCAGCAGCGATTCACGAGGCGGGACAGAAAATGAAAAACTGTTTTTT.

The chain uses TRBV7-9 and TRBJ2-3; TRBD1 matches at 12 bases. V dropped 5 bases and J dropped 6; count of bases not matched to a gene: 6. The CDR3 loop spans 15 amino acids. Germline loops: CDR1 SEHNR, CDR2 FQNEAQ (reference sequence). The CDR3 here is CASSQVGQGADTQYF. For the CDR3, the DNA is TGTGCCAGCAGCCAGGTGGGACAGGGGGCGGATACGCAGTATTTT.

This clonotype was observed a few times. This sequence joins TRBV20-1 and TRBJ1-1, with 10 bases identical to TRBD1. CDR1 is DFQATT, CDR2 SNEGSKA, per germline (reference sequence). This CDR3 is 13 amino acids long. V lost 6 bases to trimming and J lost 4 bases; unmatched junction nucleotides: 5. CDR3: CSAGGQGPTEAFF. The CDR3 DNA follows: TGCAGTGCGGGGGGACAGGGGCCCACTGAAGCTTTCTTT.

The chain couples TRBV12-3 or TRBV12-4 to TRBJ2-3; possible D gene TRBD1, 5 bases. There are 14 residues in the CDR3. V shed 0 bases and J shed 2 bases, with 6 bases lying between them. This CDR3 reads CASSLADTTDTQYF. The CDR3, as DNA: TGTGCCAGCAGTTTAGCGGACACCACAGATACGCAGTATTTT.